The clone carrying this T cell receptor beta chain was picked up a small number of times. Germline-derived CDR1 and CDR2 are LNHDA and SQIVND (reference sequence). The length of the CDR3 is 15 residues. V was shortened by 3 bases and J by 3 bases, with 12 bases between the two germline ends. The data originate from a study of radiation and T cells in renal cell carcinoma. About the research overall: Nephrectomy followed 15 Gy stereotactic body radiation by 4 weeks.

Assay: immunoSEQ multiplex PCR; the TCRdb copy retains only in-frame clones and omits some. This sample has tens of thousands of clones; about 79% occur once, and the top ten carry almost 6.5%. Time point described: baseline pretreatment blood. Treatment: 15 Gy SBRT to primary tumor, nephrectomy 4 weeks later. The receptor was isolated from a man between 60 and 75 years old with renal cell carcinoma. This material consisted of blood, taken from a patient whose treatment included radiotherapy and nephrectomy. This chain links TRBV19 with TRBJ1-5; D is ambiguous. CDR3: CASSMAGGNNQPQHF. The CDR3 DNA follows: TGTGCCAGTAGTATGGCTGGAGGAAACAATCAGCCCCAGCATTTT.